The rows below give T cell receptor beta chains drawn from one sample of a study of T cells after yellow fever vaccination. One entry per CDR3 protein, called by TCRdb with MiXCR from the 5' RACE reads. The sample includes roughly 310,000 distinct CDR3 sequences, roughly 8.7% of them seen just once. The sequencing used PBMCs, collected on the day of the first yellow fever vaccination. These receptors all stem from a man younger than 30 who received the YFV17D yellow fever vaccine. Each CDR3 is given with its conserved first and last residue. D genes are given only for firm matches. Rows give clone size only sometimes, using once, few, many, or a class for an expanded clone.

j_call | clone_size | d_call | v_call | cdr3_aa | cdr3_nt
TRBJ2-1 | few | - | TRBV5-1 | CASSLTVYDSNNEQFF | TGCGCCAGCAGCCTCACAGTGTACGATTCCAACAATGAGCAGTTCTTC
TRBJ1-1 | many | TRBD1 | TRBV10-3 | CAIRRDRGEPEAFF | TGTGCCATCAGAAGGGACAGGGGGGAACCTGAAGCTTTCTTT
TRBJ2-1 | - | - | TRBV5-4 | CASSKRQDYNEQFF | TGTGCCAGCAGCAAGAGACAGGACTACAATGAGCAGTTCTTC
TRBJ2-1 | many | - | TRBV12-3/TRBV12-4 | CASSLGVLAHNEQFF | TGTGCCAGCAGTTTAGGGGTTCTAGCGCACAATGAGCAGTTCTTC
TRBJ2-1 | - | - | TRBV5-6 | CARGPGRPGEQFF | TGTGCCAGGGGCCCGGGGCGACCCGGGGAGCAGTTCTTC
TRBJ2-1 | - | - | TRBV27 | CATADRDAYNEQFF | TGTGCCACCGCGGACCGAGATGCCTACAATGAGCAGTTCTTC
TRBJ1-6 | few | TRBD1 | TRBV7-2 | CAAKEGTGGIAPLHF | TGTGCCGCCAAAGAAGGGACAGGGGGTATAGCACCCCTCCACTTT
TRBJ2-6 | - | - | TRBV5-1 | CASSPLSVSGANVLTF | TGCGCCAGCAGCCCCTTGTCCGTCTCTGGGGCCAACGTCCTGACTTTC
TRBJ1-1 | few | - | TRBV18 | CASSRDRAEAFF | TGTGCCAGCTCCCGCGATCGTGCTGAAGCTTTCTTT
TRBJ2-4 | - | - | TRBV7-2 | CASSFRGGDKNIQYF | TGTGCCAGCAGCTTTCGTGGCGGCGATAAAAACATTCAGTACTTC
TRBJ1-1 | - | TRBD1 | TRBV29-1 | CSGQRTGRGGTEAFF | TGCAGCGGACAACGGACAGGCCGAGGCGGCACTGAAGCTTTCTTT
TRBJ1-1 | many | - | TRBV20-1 | CSASESISRAFF | TGCAGTGCTAGCGAGTCAATTTCCCGAGCTTTCTTT
TRBJ1-1 | - | - | TRBV20-1 | CSADRFMNTEAFF | TGCAGTGCCGACAGATTCATGAACACTGAAGCTTTCTTT
TRBJ2-5 | many | - | TRBV11-2 | CASSPGVTQYF | TGTGCCAGCAGCCCTGGAGTAACCCAGTACTTC
TRBJ1-6 | - | - | TRBV5-6 | CASFSIGSENSPLHF | TGTGCCAGCTTCTCCATCGGATCAGAAAATTCACCCCTCCACTTT
TRBJ1-5 | many | - | TRBV9 | CASSREGGTHQPQHF | TGTGCCAGCAGCAGAGAGGGGGGAACTCATCAGCCCCAGCATTTT